These 18 T cell receptor beta chains originate from one sample sequenced in a study of cytomegalovirus exposure and HLA in healthy donors (TCRdb year 2017). The method was the immunoSEQ multiplex PCR assay. The table comes from immuneACCESS by way of TCRdb, which keeps in-frame sequences with V and J called. Part of the clones is missing from these tables; in studies checked, under half for an unresolved V gene and the rest for unknown reasons. The sample has over 45,000 clones on record, roughly 90% of them singletons. The ten largest clones represent 1% to 1.2% of the sample. Sample: PBMCs. Source of these receptors: a man younger than 35 in good health and CMV-seronegative.

CDR3 DNA: TGTGCCAGTACCGCGACAGGGAACACTGAAGCTTTCTTT. Protein sequence: CASTATGNTEAFF. The genes are TRBV19 and TRBJ1-1, with a tentative D call TRBD1 (6 bases). Germline V gene lookup returns CDR1 LNHDA and CDR2 SQIVND (reference sequence). This CDR3 region has 13 residues. Between the trimmed V and J ends, which lost 7 bases and 1 base, there was a span of 10 bases.

The V and J genes are TRBV11-2 and TRBJ2-3, with D perhaps TRBD2 (6 bases). V was pared by 3 bases and J by 10 bases, with 17 bases between. This CDR3 is built from 14 residues. The germline CDR1 and CDR2 sequences are SGHAT and FQNNGV. The CDR3 DNA follows: TGTGCCAGCAGCTTGCATATCGGGACTTTAGCGCAGTATTTT. This codes for CASSLHIGTLAQYF.

The CDR3 DNA reads as TGTGCCAACAGCCCGGGACTTGGCTACACCTTC. Protein: CANSPGLGYTF. The chain couples TRBV6-6 to TRBJ1-2; a weak D match, TRBD1 (5 bases). Germline CDR1 and CDR2: MNHNY and SVGAGI (reference sequence). There are 11 residues in the CDR3. V was shortened by 10 bases and J by 7 bases, with 13 bases between the two germline ends.

The chain links TRBV4-1 to TRBJ2-7; tentative D call: TRBD2 (5 bases). Trimming removed 3 bases from V and 4 bases from J, with 22 bases in between. The CDR3 covers 17 residues. The germline V gene encodes CDR1 MGHRA and CDR2 YSYEKL. The CDR3 DNA sequence: TGCGCCAGCAGCCAGGAGATGTTGGGGAGCCGGTTTTACGAGCAGTACTTC. It specifies CASSQEMLGSRFYEQYF.

V and J are TRBV19 and TRBJ2-1, with 8 positions matching TRBD1. The germline V gene has CDR1 LNHDA and CDR2 SQIVND (reference sequence). This CDR3 comprises 14 residues. After removal of 4 bases from V and 4 bases from J, the junction contained 3 bases not matched to a gene. The DNA of the CDR3 is TGTGCCAGTAGTAGAGGGGACAGGTACAATGAGCAGTTCTTC. Protein: CASSRGDRYNEQFF.

The chain recombines TRBV5-4 with TRBJ1-4; D is uncertain. Germline lookup yields CDR1 SGHNT and CDR2 YYREEE (reference sequence). With 4 bases removed from V and 5 bases from J, the gap between germline ends came to 12 bases. The CDR3 sequence is 14 residues long. This CDR3 is CASSPGGLNEKLFF. CDR3 nucleotide sequence: TGTGCCAGCAGCCCTGGAGGGTTGAATGAAAAACTGTTTTTT.

The chain combines TRBV27 with TRBJ2-1; the D is unclear. The CDR3 has 11 amino acids. Trimming took off 4 bases at V and 6 bases at J, with 4 bases between the two ends. The V gene's germline CDR1 is MNHEY and CDR2 SMNVEV (reference sequence). The CDR3 sequence: CASSSLNEQFF. DNA for the CDR3: TGTGCCAGCAGTTCTCTCAATGAGCAGTTCTTC.

This chain uses TRBV7-8 with TRBJ2-7, with D hard to call. CDR1 is SGHVS and CDR2 is FQNEAQ in the germline V gene. Trimming took off 3 bases at V and 5 bases at J, with 14 bases between the two ends. The CDR3 is made up of 14 amino acids. DNA of the CDR3: TGTGCCAGCAGCTTGGAACTACCACTAAACGAGCAGTACTTC. This codes for CASSLELPLNEQYF.

The gene calls are TRBV27 and TRBJ2-7; 10 bases fit TRBD2. The CDR3 is 15 amino acids. V dropped 7 bases and J dropped 5; count of bases not matched to a gene: 11. Looked up from germline, CDR1 is MNHEY and CDR2 is SMNVEV (reference sequence). The CDR3 region has the DNA TGTGCCAGCAAGTCAATGGCTAGCGGGAGCGACGAGCAGTACTTC. It yields the protein CASKSMASGSDEQYF.

The gene calls are TRBV27 and TRBJ1-1; D is perhaps TRBD1 (6 bases). The V end lost 2 bases, the J end lost 1 base, and 8 bases lay between the germline ends. The CDR3 runs 14 residues. CDR1 is MNHEY, CDR2 SMNVEV, per germline (reference sequence). CDR3 coding DNA: TGTGCCAGCAGTTTAAGGGGACAGAACACTGAAGCTTTCTTT. Translated, it gives CASSLRGQNTEAFF.

The chain links TRBV19 to TRBJ2-1; TRBD2 matches 7 bases. Germline CDR1 is LNHDA and CDR2 is SQIVND (reference sequence). This CDR3 has 12 amino acids. The CDR3 sequence is CAAGPQGYEQFF. The CDR3 nucleotides read TGTGCAGCGGGGCCCCAGGGCTATGAGCAGTTCTTC. The whole variable domain, filled in from reference TRBV19 and TRBJ2-1, reads DGGITQSPKYLFRKEGQNVTLSCEQNLNHDAMYWYRQDPGQGLRLIYYSQIVNDFQKGDIAEGYSVSREKKESFPLTVTSAQKNPTAFYLCAAGPQGYEQFFGPGTRLTVL.

The chain combines TRBV9 with TRBJ2-2; TRBD2 is a possible D gene (6 bases). CDR3 length: 14 residues. CDR1 and CDR2 (germline): SGDLS, YYNGEE. V lost 4 bases to trimming and J lost 7 bases, with 14 bases between them. The chain's CDR3 is CASSPRLGGGELFF. CDR3 nucleotides: TGTGCCAGCAGCCCACGACTAGGTGGCGGGGAGCTGTTTTTT.

The V and J genes are TRBV27 and TRBJ1-1, with 8 nucleotides matching TRBD1. Trimming took 7 bases from V and 4 from J; bases not matched to a gene: 5. The CDR3 is 13 residues long. The germline gives CDR1 MNHEY, CDR2 SMNVEV (reference sequence). Here the CDR3 DNA reads TGTGCCAGCACCCAGGGGGCTGGCACTGAAGCTTTCTTT. Translating gives CASTQGAGTEAFF.

The J gene is TRBJ2-1, the V gene TRBV15; perhaps TRBD1 as D (5 bases). The V end was cut by 3 bases, the J end by 4 bases, with 16 bases between. CDR3 length: 16 residues. Germline V lookup: CDR1 LNHNV, CDR2 YYDKDF (reference sequence). The CDR3 DNA reads as TGTGCCACCAGCAGGTTAGGGGAAATTACGTACAATGAGCAGTTCTTC. Its protein is CATSRLGEITYNEQFF.

The V gene is TRBV23-1, the J gene TRBJ2-2, with 11 bases aligning to TRBD1. Being an ORF, TRBV23-1 has a function that is uncertain. The CDR3 is made up of 18 amino acids. With 11 bases clipped from V and 3 bases from J, the junction kept 17 bases outside the gene matches. CDR3 residues: CALTRPGQGGSDTGELFF. The CDR3 region has the DNA TGCGCCCTTACAAGACCGGGACAGGGGGGCTCGGACACCGGGGAGCTGTTTTTT.

The chain carries TRBV5-4 and TRBJ2-1; 9 nucleotides match TRBD2. The CDR3 runs to 16 residues. V trimming: 0 bases; J trimming: 9 bases; junction bases outside the gene matches: 10. Germline CDR1 SGHNT, CDR2 YYREEE (reference sequence). CDR3 residues: CASSLGGGTSIVEQFF. CDR3 nucleotide sequence: TGTGCCAGCAGCTTGGGCGGTGGGACTAGCATCGTTGAGCAGTTCTTC. The entire variable domain, with the rest obtained from reference TRBV5-4 and TRBJ2-1, is as follows: ETGVTQSPTHLIKTRGQQVTLRCSSQSGHNTVSWYQQALGQGPQFIFQYYREEENGRGNFPPRFSGLQFPNYSSELNVNALELDDSALYLCASSLGGGTSIVEQFFGPGTRLTVL.

The V call is TRBV4-2, the J call TRBJ2-2; maybe TRBD2 (5 bases). Looked up from germline, CDR1 is LGHNA and CDR2 is YNFKEQ. The V end lost 1 base, the J end lost 7 bases, and 16 bases lay between the germline ends. This CDR3 has 16 amino acids. The CDR3 coding sequence is TGTGCCAGCAGCCAAGCGGGTAGCGAATTCGGCGGGGAGCTGTTTTTT. It yields the protein CASSQAGSEFGGELFF.

This rearrangement joins TRBV30 to TRBJ2-2; 7 positions match TRBD1. The CDR3 contains 15 residues. The junction had 10 bases not matched to a gene; V was cut back by 3 bases and J by 6 bases. The germline gives CDR1 GTSNPN, CDR2 SVGIG (reference sequence). Here the CDR3 reads CAWRLGGAYPGELFF. CDR3 DNA sequence: TGTGCCTGGAGGTTAGGGGGCGCATATCCCGGGGAGCTGTTTTTT.